Listed below are T cell receptor beta chains from one sample, sequenced in a study of human T cells and chemical hapten exposure. In TCRdb, the RACE reads were re-called with MiXCR into one record per CDR3 protein. The sample shows under 40,000 distinct CDR3 sequences, under 13% of them seen only once. The source material was whole blood, sampled in connection with sensitization to the hapten diphenylcyclopropenone (DPC). All receptors come from a man aged 50 or older with alopecia areata. Some clones in this sample may be carry-over from other donors' samples. Each CDR3 is given with its conserved first and last residue. Fields, in order: CDR3 length, clone size, D gene, V gene, J gene, CDR3 DNA, CDR3 protein. A D gene is named only where the DNA matches it firmly. Not every row has a clone size; where given, it reads once, few, many or a size class.

CDR3 length: 16
clone size: many
D gene: TRBD2
V gene: TRBV9
J gene: TRBJ2-1
CDR3 DNA: TGTGCCAGCAGCGTGGCGACTAGCGGGAGTCTTAATGAGCAGTTCTTC
CDR3 protein: CASSVATSGSLNEQFF

CDR3 length: 14
clone size: NA
D gene: TRBD1
V gene: TRBV7-6
J gene: TRBJ2-5
CDR3 DNA: TGTGCCAGCAGCCCTTTCGACAGGGGAGAGACCCAGTACTTC
CDR3 protein: CASSPFDRGETQYF

CDR3 length: 14
clone size: NA
D gene: TRBD1
V gene: TRBV5-1
J gene: TRBJ1-2
CDR3 DNA: TGCGCCAGCAGCTTGGACTCAGGGGGCGATGGCTACACCTTC
CDR3 protein: CASSLDSGGDGYTF

CDR3 length: 20
clone size: many
D gene: NA
V gene: TRBV5-1
J gene: TRBJ2-6
CDR3 DNA: TGCGCCAGCACCTCCGGGACAGTCCTCGGCGGGGCTCGTGGGGCCAACGTCCTGACTTTC
CDR3 protein: CASTSGTVLGGARGANVLTF

CDR3 length: 14
clone size: many
D gene: NA
V gene: TRBV28
J gene: TRBJ1-5
CDR3 DNA: TGTGCCAGCAGCCCTTTGCCAGGGTATCAGCCCCAGCATTTT
CDR3 protein: CASSPLPGYQPQHF

CDR3 length: 17
clone size: many
D gene: TRBD2
V gene: TRBV14
J gene: TRBJ2-7
CDR3 DNA: TGTGCCAGCAGCCAAACCCCCCTGGGGCGGGAGAACTACGAGCAGTACTTC
CDR3 protein: CASSQTPLGRENYEQYF

CDR3 length: 13
clone size: few
D gene: NA
V gene: TRBV29-1
J gene: TRBJ2-1
CDR3 DNA: TGCAGCGTCCAGACAGCTTCCTACAATGAGCAGTTCTTC
CDR3 protein: CSVQTASYNEQFF

CDR3 length: 15
clone size: NA
D gene: NA
V gene: TRBV7-2
J gene: TRBJ2-3
CDR3 DNA: TGTGCCAGCAGCTTAGGGCTCCCGTCGGCAGATACGCAGTATTTT
CDR3 protein: CASSLGLPSADTQYF

CDR3 length: 12
clone size: NA
D gene: NA
V gene: TRBV5-1
J gene: TRBJ1-2
CDR3 DNA: TGCGCCAGCAGCTTGGTCGAAGGCGGCTACACCTTC
CDR3 protein: CASSLVEGGYTF

CDR3 length: 17
clone size: many
D gene: NA
V gene: TRBV4-2
J gene: TRBJ2-2
CDR3 DNA: TGTGCCAGCAGCCAAGATGGCGAGACAGTGAACACCGGGGAGCTGTTTTTT
CDR3 protein: CASSQDGETVNTGELFF

CDR3 length: 13
clone size: few
D gene: NA
V gene: TRBV12-3/TRBV12-4
J gene: TRBJ1-5
CDR3 DNA: TGTGCCAGCAGTTTTGTAGGCAATCAGCCCCAGCATTTT
CDR3 protein: CASSFVGNQPQHF

CDR3 length: 14
clone size: many
D gene: NA
V gene: TRBV11-1
J gene: TRBJ2-1
CDR3 DNA: TGTGCCAGCAGCTTAGACCAGATATACAATGAGCAGTTCTTC
CDR3 protein: CASSLDQIYNEQFF

CDR3 length: 16
clone size: few
D gene: TRBD2
V gene: TRBV11-1
J gene: TRBJ2-1
CDR3 DNA: TGTGCCAGCAGCTTGGGACTAGCGGGAGTATACAATGAGCAGTTCTTC
CDR3 protein: CASSLGLAGVYNEQFF

CDR3 length: 14
clone size: many
D gene: TRBD1
V gene: TRBV20-1
J gene: TRBJ1-3
CDR3 DNA: TGCAGTGCTGGAGGGACAGACTCTGGAAACACCATATATTTT
CDR3 protein: CSAGGTDSGNTIYF

CDR3 length: 15
clone size: NA
D gene: NA
V gene: TRBV4-3
J gene: TRBJ2-2
CDR3 DNA: TGCGCCAGCAGCCAAGATTCGGGGAACACCGGGGAGCTGTTTTTT
CDR3 protein: CASSQDSGNTGELFF

CDR3 length: 14
clone size: few
D gene: NA
V gene: TRBV11-3
J gene: TRBJ2-2
CDR3 DNA: TGTGCCAGCAGCCGGAGAGGAAACACCGGGGAGCTGTTTTTT
CDR3 protein: CASSRRGNTGELFF

CDR3 length: 13
clone size: few
D gene: TRBD1
V gene: TRBV2
J gene: TRBJ1-5
CDR3 DNA: TGTGCCAGTAACAGGGGGCAGTGGCAGCCCCAGCATTTT
CDR3 protein: CASNRGQWQPQHF

CDR3 length: 14
clone size: many
D gene: NA
V gene: TRBV5-1
J gene: TRBJ1-1
CDR3 DNA: TGCGCCAGCAGCTTGGGCCCGGGGATCCCTGAAGCTTTCTTT
CDR3 protein: CASSLGPGIPEAFF

CDR3 length: 14
clone size: many
D gene: TRBD2
V gene: TRBV20-1
J gene: TRBJ2-1
CDR3 DNA: TGCAGTGCCTTATTAAGGACTAGCTATGGGGAGCAGTTCTTC
CDR3 protein: CSALLRTSYGEQFF

CDR3 length: 14
clone size: NA
D gene: NA
V gene: TRBV12-2
J gene: TRBJ2-1
CDR3 DNA: TGTGCAAGTCCCAACTCGACAGCGGGGGATGAGCAGTTCTTC
CDR3 protein: CASPNSTAGDEQFF

CDR3 length: 13
clone size: few
D gene: NA
V gene: TRBV7-3
J gene: TRBJ1-2
CDR3 DNA: TGTGCCAGCAGCCCCTCCGAAAACTATGGCTACACCTTC
CDR3 protein: CASSPSENYGYTF

CDR3 length: 13
clone size: NA
D gene: NA
V gene: TRBV5-1
J gene: TRBJ2-7
CDR3 DNA: TGCGCCAGCAGCTTGGACAACTCCTACGAGCAGTACTTC
CDR3 protein: CASSLDNSYEQYF

CDR3 length: 14
clone size: NA
D gene: NA
V gene: TRBV10-3
J gene: TRBJ2-1
CDR3 DNA: TGTGCCATAGCAAGTCTCGGGGCATACAATGAGCAGTTCTTC
CDR3 protein: CAIASLGAYNEQFF

CDR3 length: 12
clone size: NA
D gene: NA
V gene: TRBV7-6
J gene: TRBJ2-1
CDR3 DNA: TGTGCCAGCAGTTGGATGTTCGATGAGCAGTTCTTC
CDR3 protein: CASSWMFDEQFF

CDR3 length: 15
clone size: many
D gene: TRBD1
V gene: TRBV7-9
J gene: TRBJ1-2
CDR3 DNA: TGTGCCAGCAGCTTAGCAAGTGGGGACAGCAATGGCTACACCTTC
CDR3 protein: CASSLASGDSNGYTF

CDR3 length: 18
clone size: many
D gene: TRBD2
V gene: TRBV7-6
J gene: TRBJ2-1
CDR3 DNA: TGTGCCAGCAGCTCCCTAGGGTTAGCGGGAGGGTTGAACAATGAGCAGTTCTTC
CDR3 protein: CASSSLGLAGGLNNEQFF

CDR3 length: 17
clone size: few
D gene: NA
V gene: TRBV14
J gene: TRBJ2-1
CDR3 DNA: TGTGCCAGCAGCCAAGATGGGCAGCCACTTACCTACAATGAGCAGTTCTTC
CDR3 protein: CASSQDGQPLTYNEQFF

CDR3 length: 17
clone size: NA
D gene: TRBD1
V gene: TRBV6-6
J gene: TRBJ1-4
CDR3 DNA: TGTGCCAGCAGTTACTCATCCGACAGGGCAGCTAATGAAAAACTGTTTTTT
CDR3 protein: CASSYSSDRAANEKLFF

CDR3 length: 14
clone size: many
D gene: NA
V gene: TRBV4-3
J gene: TRBJ1-2
CDR3 DNA: TGCGCCAGCAGCCAAGATGACAAGAACTATGGCTACACCTTC
CDR3 protein: CASSQDDKNYGYTF